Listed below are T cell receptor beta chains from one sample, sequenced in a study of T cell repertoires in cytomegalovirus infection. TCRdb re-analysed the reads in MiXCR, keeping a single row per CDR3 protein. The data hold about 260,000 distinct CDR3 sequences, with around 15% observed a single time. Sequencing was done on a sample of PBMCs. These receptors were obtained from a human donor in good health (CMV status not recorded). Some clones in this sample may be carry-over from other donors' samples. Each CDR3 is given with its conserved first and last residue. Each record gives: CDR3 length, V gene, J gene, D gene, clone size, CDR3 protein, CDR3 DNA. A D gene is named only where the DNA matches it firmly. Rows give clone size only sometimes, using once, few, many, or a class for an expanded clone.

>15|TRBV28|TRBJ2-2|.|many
CASSIAGQSSGELFF
TGTGCCAGCAGCATAGCGGGACAGAGCTCCGGGGAGCTGTTTTTT
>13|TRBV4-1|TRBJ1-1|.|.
CASSLDTATEAFF
TGCGCCAGCAGCCTGGACACGGCCACTGAAGCTTTCTTT
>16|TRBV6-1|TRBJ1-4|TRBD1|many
CASRRTGLQYNEKLFF
TGTGCCAGCAGGCGGACAGGCCTGCAATATAATGAAAAACTGTTTTTT
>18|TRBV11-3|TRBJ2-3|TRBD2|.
CASSPRTSGESVTDTQYF
TGTGCCAGCAGCCCGAGGACTAGCGGGGAGTCGGTCACAGATACGCAGTATTTT
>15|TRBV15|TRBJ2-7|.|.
CATSRDFVSAVEQYF
TGTGCCACCAGCAGAGATTTTGTTAGCGCAGTCGAGCAGTACTTC
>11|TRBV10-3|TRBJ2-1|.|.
CAIKIYNEQFF
TGTGCCATCAAGATCTACAATGAGCAGTTCTTC
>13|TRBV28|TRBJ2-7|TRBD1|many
CASRGQALYEQYF
TGTGCCAGCAGGGGACAGGCTCTCTACGAGCAGTACTTC
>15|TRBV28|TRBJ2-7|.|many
CASSPAGPSSYEQYF
TGTGCCAGCAGTCCCGCAGGGCCTAGCTCCTACGAGCAGTACTTC
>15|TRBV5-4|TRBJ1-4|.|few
CASSPGGGRDEKLFF
TGTGCCAGCAGCCCCGGGGGGGGCAGGGATGAAAAACTGTTTTTT
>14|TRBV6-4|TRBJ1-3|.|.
CASSSDFSGNTIYF
TGTGCCAGCAGTTCTGACTTCTCTGGAAACACCATATATTTT
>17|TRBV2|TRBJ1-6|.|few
CASSEVWGAERNSPLHF
TGTGCCAGCAGTGAAGTCTGGGGGGCCGAGAGAAATTCACCCCTCCACTTT
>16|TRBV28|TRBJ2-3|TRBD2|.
CASSSTSGSFTDTQYF
TGTGCCAGCAGTTCGACTAGCGGGAGTTTTACAGATACGCAGTATTTT
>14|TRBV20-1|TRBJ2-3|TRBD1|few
CSAGQGKNTDTQYF
TGCAGCGCGGGACAGGGGAAAAACACAGATACGCAGTATTTT
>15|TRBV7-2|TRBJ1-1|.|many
CASSLDSDRSTEAFF
TGTGCCAGCAGCTTAGATTCGGATAGGAGCACTGAAGCTTTCTTT
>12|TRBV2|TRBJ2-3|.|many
CASSLTADTQYF
TGTGCCAGCAGTTTGACGGCAGATACGCAGTATTTT
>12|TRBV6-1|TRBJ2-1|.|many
CASSDGTYEQFF
TGTGCCAGCAGCGATGGAACGTATGAGCAGTTCTTC
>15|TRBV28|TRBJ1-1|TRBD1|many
CASSLWGTGNTEAFF
TGTGCCAGCAGTTTATGGGGGACAGGGAACACTGAAGCTTTCTTT
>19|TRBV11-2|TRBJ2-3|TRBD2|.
CASSLVSLAGGITTDTQYF
TGTGCCAGCAGCTTAGTTTCTCTAGCGGGGGGCATTACCACAGATACGCAGTATTTT